One sample yielded the 24 T cell receptor beta chains listed below, sequenced in a study of shared clonotypes between healthy human individuals. Only in-frame clones appear in the TCRdb table, and some are missing; sequencing was by immunoSEQ multiplex PCR. The sample yields 2.5 million or so clones, more than 90% seen once. The sequenced sample consisted of naive CD4+ T cells sorted from blood. Subset of the sample: CD45RA+ positively selected. The source of these receptors is a man aged 18 to 35 in good health.

This rearrangement joins TRBV5-1 to TRBJ2-3; the match to TRBD2 covers 12 bases. This CDR3 has 16 residues. CDR1 is SGHRS and CDR2 is YFSETQ in the germline V gene. V lost 4 bases to trimming and J lost 6 bases; unmatched junction nucleotides: 9. The CDR3, as DNA: TGCGCCAGCAGCGCCTCGCTAGCGGGGGGGTCGGATACGCAGTATTTT. This encodes CASSASLAGGSDTQYF.

The chain is built from TRBV5-1 and TRBJ1-2; 9 bases are a match to TRBD1. Germline V gene lookup returns CDR1 SGHRS and CDR2 YFSETQ. This CDR3 spans 17 amino acids. V trimming: 3 bases; J trimming: 3 bases; junction bases outside the gene matches: 12. The CDR3 protein is CASSSSPNRGQDYGYTF. CDR3 nucleotides: TGCGCCAGCAGCTCGAGCCCAAACAGGGGGCAAGACTATGGCTACACCTTC.

The V call is TRBV7-3, the J call TRBJ2-1, with 10 bases aligning to TRBD2. Germline V gene lookup returns CDR1 SGHTA and CDR2 FQGTGA. V shed 1 base and J 7 bases; nucleotides not matched to a gene: 1. The CDR3 covers 14 residues. CDR3 loop: CASSLILAGNEQFF. In DNA form, the CDR3 reads TGTGCCAGCAGCTTAATACTAGCGGGAAATGAGCAGTTCTTC. Using reference TRBV7-3 and TRBJ2-1 for the parts outside the CDR3, the full variable domain is GAGVSQTPSNKVTEKGKYVELRCDPISGHTALYWYRQSLGQGPEFLIYFQGTGAADDSGLPNDRFFAVRPEGSVSTLKIQRTERGDSAVYLCASSLILAGNEQFFGPGTRLTVL.

The chain has TRBV6-5 and TRBJ1-1; D may be TRBD1 (5 bases). The CDR3 spans 14 residues. The ends were cut back, 11 bases at V and 5 bases at J, with 21 bases in the middle. Germline values: CDR1 MNHEY, CDR2 SVGAGI. Here the CDR3 DNA reads TGTGCCTCCCGAGGGGCAGGGATTGTAACTGAAGCTTTCTTT. Amino acid sequence: CASRGAGIVTEAFF.

The genes are TRBV28 and TRBJ2-5; the match to TRBD1 covers 9 bases. The CDR3 is 13 amino acids. J lost 4 bases, V lost 3 bases, and 0 bases had no gene match. The germline CDR1 and CDR2 sequences are MDHEN and SYDVKM. CDR3 residues: CASSLTGGETQYF. The CDR3 nucleotides read TGTGCCAGCAGTTTGACAGGGGGAGAGACCCAGTACTTC.

About this clone itself: The sample contains more than one DNA sequence encoding this CDR3. This sequence joins TRBV2 and TRBJ1-1; D gene uncertain. Germline CDR1 is SNHLY and CDR2 is FYNNEI. The CDR3 extends over 13 amino acids. V was clipped by 3 bases and J by 0 bases, with 5 bases between them. CDR3 in amino acids: CASSDEVNTEAFF. DNA for the CDR3: TGTGCCAGCAGTGATGAGGTGAACACTGAAGCTTTCTTT.

The V call is TRBV29-1, the J call TRBJ2-5, with D maybe TRBD1 (6 bases). CDR3 length equals 12 residues. Germline lookup yields CDR1 SQVTM and CDR2 ANQGSEA. Trimming shortened V by 5 bases and J by 5 bases, and 12 bases separated the two germline ends. CDR3 in DNA: TGCAGCGTTCCCCAGGGGCAGGAGACCCAGTACTTC. Translating gives CSVPQGQETQYF.

This clone was counted only a few times. Other nucleotide sequences in the sample specify the same CDR3. The chain recombines TRBV18 with TRBJ2-7, with D unclear. The CDR3 is 13 residues long. V was trimmed by 6 bases and J by 0 bases, leaving 9 bases between them. Germline CDR1 reads KGHSH; CDR2 reads LQKENI. The CDR3 region has the DNA TGTGCCAGCTCCCCAGTGGGCTCCTACGAGCAGTACTTC. Protein sequence: CASSPVGSYEQYF.

V is TRBV29-1 and J is TRBJ1-1, with 10 positions matching TRBD1. Germline CDR1 reads SQVTM; CDR2 reads ANQGSEA. The junction had 4 bases not matched to a gene; V was cut back by 4 bases and J by 5 bases. This CDR3 contains 13 residues. CDR3 coding DNA: TGCAGCGTTGGGCGGACAGGGGGAACTGAAGCTTTCTTT. This encodes CSVGRTGGTEAFF.

This sequence joins TRBV9 and TRBJ2-1; 7 nucleotides line up with TRBD2. The CDR3 extends over 17 amino acids. The ends lost 5 bases at V and 7 bases at J; junction bases unmatched: 18. Per the germline V gene, CDR1 is SGDLS and CDR2 is YYNGEE. The CDR3 DNA follows: TGTGCCAGCAGACCCCTGGGGAGAGCGGGAAGTGTGAATGAGCAGTTCTTC. Translated, it gives CASRPLGRAGSVNEQFF.

The rearrangement uses TRBV7-9 and TRBJ2-1; possibly TRBD2 for D (5 bases). Between the trimmed V and J ends, which lost 4 bases and 7 bases, there was a span of 17 bases. Germline V gives CDR1 SEHNR, CDR2 FQNEAQ (reference sequence). This CDR3 is built from 15 residues. The CDR3 here is CASSSTEGLANEQFF. CDR3 nucleotide sequence: TGTGCCAGCAGCTCCACGGAAGGACTGGCTAATGAGCAGTTCTTC.

The CDR3, as DNA: TGTGCCAGCAGCACCCGGGACGGTGGATACACTGAAGCTTTCTTT. Protein product: CASSTRDGGYTEAFF. The chain carries TRBV5-4 and TRBJ1-1, with D maybe TRBD1 (5 bases). Germline V CDR1 and CDR2: SGHNT, YYREEE (reference sequence). This CDR3 is built from 15 residues. Trimming left V 4 bases short and J 3 bases short, with 16 bases between.

CDR3 nucleotide sequence: TGTGCCAGCAGTTCGACGGTCGGCTACACCTTC. Its translation is CASSSTVGYTF. V usage is TRBV28 and J usage is TRBJ1-2; D gene ambiguous. Germline CDR1 is MDHEN and CDR2 is SYDVKM. The CDR3 has 11 amino acids. V lost 4 bases and J 8 bases, leaving 8 bases between the germline ends.

The rearrangement joins TRBV6-6 to TRBJ1-2; D is perhaps TRBD1 (6 bases). Trimming cost V 5 bases and J 2 bases, with 15 bases left between them. This CDR3 is 15 amino acids long. Germline V gives CDR1 MNHNY, CDR2 SVGAGI (reference sequence). The CDR3 sequence is CASSPSDSNNYGYTF. In nucleotides, the CDR3 is TGTGCCAGCAGTCCATCGGACAGCAACAACTATGGCTACACCTTC.

V and J are TRBV7-8 and TRBJ1-4; D is ambiguous. Between the trimmed V and J ends, which lost 2 bases and 4 bases, there was a span of 5 bases. CDR1 and CDR2 from the germline V gene are SGHVS and FQNEAQ. The CDR3 has 13 residues. The CDR3 sequence: CASSLSLNEKLFF. Written as DNA, the CDR3 is TGTGCCAGCAGCTTAAGTCTTAATGAAAAACTGTTTTTT.

This chain connects TRBV28 to TRBJ2-7; D is ambiguous. Germline assignment: CDR1 MDHEN and CDR2 SYDVKM. The CDR3 sequence is 12 residues long. Deletions cut 5 bases from V and 5 bases from J, with 10 bases between. DNA of the CDR3: TGTGCCAGCAGTGAAAGGGCGAACGAGCAGTACTTC. Residues: CASSERANEQYF. Using reference TRBV28 and TRBJ2-7 for the parts outside the CDR3, the full variable domain is DVKVTQSSRYLVKRTGEKVFLECVQDMDHENMFWYRQDPGLGLRLIYFSYDVKMKEKGDIPEGYSVSREKKERFSLILESASTNQTSMYLCASSERANEQYFGPGTRLTVT.

The rearrangement joins TRBV5-1 to TRBJ2-7; TRBD1 matches at 9 bases. Per germline, CDR1 SGHRS and CDR2 YFSETQ. J was trimmed by 5 bases and V by 3 bases; bases with no gene match: 9. The CDR3 contains 15 residues. DNA of the CDR3: TGCGCCAGCAGCTCCGACAGGGGGGATCTGGACGAGCAGTACTTC. This gives the protein CASSSDRGDLDEQYF.

V is TRBV20-1 and J is TRBJ2-7; D remains ambiguous. Germline V gene lookup returns CDR1 DFQATT and CDR2 SNEGSKA (reference sequence). Between the trimmed V and J ends, which lost 5 bases and 4 bases, there was a span of 9 bases. CDR3 length: 11 residues. The CDR3, as DNA: TGCAGTGCTGCTGAGAATTACGAGCAGTACTTC. Its protein is CSAAENYEQYF.

Remarks on this clone: One junction end does not reproduce the germline sequence, and a read error may be involved. V and J are TRBV7-2 and TRBJ1-2; D not certain. The CDR3 contains 15 residues. CDR1 is SGHTA, CDR2 FQGNSA, per germline. The CDR3 loop is CASSLEQNKNYSYTF. The DNA of the CDR3 is TGTGCCAGCAGCTTGGAACAGAATAAAAACTATAGCTACACCTTC.

The J gene is TRBJ2-3, the V gene TRBV5-4; TRBD1 or TRBD2 may be the D gene (7 bases each). This CDR3 has 16 amino acids. Trimming removed 4 bases from V and 1 base from J, with 16 bases in between. CDR1 is SGHNT and CDR2 is YYREEE in the germline V gene (reference sequence). The CDR3 DNA sequence: TGTGCCAGCAGCCCCCCAGGGGGAGGGCGCACAGATACGCAGTATTTT. Residues: CASSPPGGGRTDTQYF. The variable domain in full, completed from reference TRBV5-4 and TRBJ2-3, reads ETGVTQSPTHLIKTRGQQVTLRCSSQSGHNTVSWYQQALGQGPQFIFQYYREEENGRGNFPPRFSGLQFPNYSSELNVNALELDDSALYLCASSPPGGGRTDTQYFGPGTRLTVL.

This clone was seen a single time. The chain uses TRBV7-2 and TRBJ2-1, with 12 bases matching TRBD2. The CDR3 contains 16 residues. CDR1 and CDR2 (germline): SGHTA, FQGNSA. Trimming took 0 bases from V and 8 from J; bases not matched to a gene: 5. CDR3 DNA sequence: TGTGCCAGCAGCTTAGCCCTAGCGGGAGGGAACGATGAGCAGTTCTTC. Translated, it gives CASSLALAGGNDEQFF.

CDR3: CASGQDRGVNQPQHF. CDR3 coding DNA: TGTGCTAGTGGCCAGGACAGGGGTGTGAATCAGCCCCAGCATTTT. This chain joins TRBV12-5 and TRBJ1-5; 9 bases agree with TRBD1. The trim removed 6 bases at V and 4 bases at J, leaving 7 bases unmatched. Per germline, CDR1 LGHNT and CDR2 FRNRAP. This CDR3 region has 15 residues.

In DNA form, the CDR3 reads TGTGCCATCAGTGAAACAGGGACTAGCGGGGGTTATCGACATGAGCAGTTCTTC. This gives the protein CAISETGTSGGYRHEQFF. This chain uses TRBV10-3 with TRBJ2-1; 14 nucleotides match TRBD2. CDR3 length: 18 amino acids. Unmatched junction bases numbered 12, after V lost 3 bases and J lost 8 bases. Germline CDR1 is ENHRY and CDR2 is SYGVKD.

CDR3 DNA: TGTGCCAGCAGCGTAGGGTTAGGAAGCTCTGGGGCCAACGTCCTGACTTTC. It encodes CASSVGLGSSGANVLTF. The rearrangement uses TRBV9 and TRBJ2-6; D is unresolved. CDR3 size: 17 residues. CDR1 is SGDLS, CDR2 YYNGEE, per germline. Trimming left V 0 bases short and J 0 bases short, with 10 bases between.